Shown below are 16 T cell receptor beta chains from a single sample sequenced in a study of identical twins. From the 5' RACE reads, TCRdb called clonotypes with MiXCR, one entry per CDR3 protein. Counted here are roughly 250,000 distinct CDR3 sequences, approximately 7.8% occurring once; the ten biggest clones make up more than 5%. This same sample was also part of a study on yellow fever vaccine responses in identical twins.

Source material: CD8+ T cells sorted from blood. The receptors originated from a woman aged 18-29 years in good health.

This clonotype was observed a few times. This rearrangement joins TRBV5-1 to TRBJ2-3; a weak D match, TRBD2 (6 bases). Germline-derived CDR1 and CDR2 are SGHRS and YFSETQ. This CDR3 region has 20 residues. Trimming pared 4 bases from V and 3 bases from J, leaving 30 bases between. CDR3 residues: CASSDHFGTPTLPQTDTQYF. DNA for the CDR3: TGCGCCAGCAGCGACCATTTCGGGACTCCCACGTTGCCCCAGACAGATACGCAGTATTTT.

This clonotype was seen at least ten times. The chain couples TRBV12-3 or TRBV12-4 to TRBJ2-7; possibly TRBD1 for D (5 bases). The V end was cut by 7 bases, the J end by 3 bases, with 10 bases between. The CDR3 is made up of 12 amino acids. This CDR3 is CASTTGHYEQYF. The CDR3 DNA reads TGTGCCAGCACTACAGGACACTACGAGCAGTACTTC.

This clonotype has only a few counts. This chain connects TRBV6-5 to TRBJ2-1; D is uncertain. V was trimmed by 2 bases and J by 6 bases, leaving 11 bases between them. CDR3 length: 14 residues. Germline-derived CDR1 and CDR2 are MNHEY and SVGAGI. This chain's CDR3 is CASSYGPSGNEQFF. As DNA, the CDR3 is TGTGCCAGCAGTTACGGGCCGTCCGGCAATGAGCAGTTCTTC.

This clonotype was counted at least ten times. The genes are TRBV5-8 and TRBJ2-1; 7 nucleotides match TRBD2. The germline CDR1 and CDR2 sequences are SGHTS and YDEGEE. The CDR3 is made up of 15 amino acids. J was trimmed by 10 bases and V by 4 bases; bases with no gene match: 14. CDR3 region: CASSSLVGGSNEQFF. CDR3 DNA: TGTGCCAGCAGCAGCTTAGTCGGGGGGAGTAACGAGCAGTTCTTC.

This clonotype appeared many times. The chain carries TRBV2 and TRBJ2-5; unclear D gene. This CDR3 spans 13 amino acids. With 8 bases removed from V and 2 bases from J, the gap between germline ends came to 12 bases. The germline V gene encodes CDR1 SNHLY and CDR2 FYNNEI. CDR3 amino acids: CASGPHSQETQYF. The CDR3 nucleotides read TGTGCCAGCGGGCCCCACAGTCAAGAGACCCAGTACTTC.

At least ten counts were recorded for this clonotype. The chain is built from TRBV4-1 and TRBJ1-2, with D perhaps matching TRBD1 (5 bases). V shed 0 bases and J shed 2 bases, with 13 bases lying between them. The germline V gene encodes CDR1 MGHRA and CDR2 YSYEKL. The CDR3 contains 16 residues. For the CDR3, the DNA is TGCGCCAGCAGCCAAGAGTCTTCAGGGCCGAACTATGGCTACACCTTC. This codes for CASSQESSGPNYGYTF.

This chain uses TRBV4-1 with TRBJ1-5, with TRBD1 matching 8 bases. The trim removed 4 bases at V and 4 bases at J, leaving 9 bases unmatched. Germline V gene data show CDR1 as MGHRA and CDR2 as YSYEKL. This CDR3 comprises 16 residues. The CDR3, as DNA: TGCGCCAGCAGCCCCCGGACAGGGAATAAAAATCAGCCCCAGCATTTT. Translating gives CASSPRTGNKNQPQHF.

This clonotype was detected a few times. The chain is built from TRBV27 and TRBJ2-1, with 10 bases aligning to TRBD1. Per germline, CDR1 MNHEY and CDR2 SMNVEV (reference sequence). The CDR3 is 13 residues long. V dropped 6 bases and J dropped 7; count of bases not matched to a gene: 3. The CDR3 DNA reads TGTGCCAGCAGGACAGGGGGCTTTAATGAGCAGTTCTTC. Its translation is CASRTGGFNEQFF.

The chain uses TRBV13 and TRBJ2-6, with D perhaps given as TRBD1 or TRBD2 (6 bases each). Germline V CDR1 and CDR2: PRHDT, FYEKMQ (reference sequence). The germline V and J ends were trimmed by 4 bases and 2 bases, with 9 bases remaining between them. The CDR3 loop spans 15 amino acids. The CDR3 protein is CASSSGAPGANVLTF. In nucleotides, the CDR3 is TGTGCCAGCAGCTCGGGGGCGCCTGGGGCCAACGTCCTGACTTTC.

This rearrangement joins TRBV5-1 to TRBJ2-7; D is unresolved. The CDR3 runs to 15 residues. The ends were cut back, 0 bases at V and 3 bases at J, with 13 bases in the middle. The V gene's germline CDR1 is SGHRS and CDR2 YFSETQ. The CDR3 reads CASSLDGPPNYEQYF. The CDR3 region has the DNA TGCGCCAGCAGCTTGGACGGACCCCCGAACTACGAGCAGTACTTC.

For the CDR3, the DNA is TGTGCCAGCAGTTTGACCCAGGGAGACACTGAAGCTTTCTTT. Its translation: CASSLTQGDTEAFF. The chain carries TRBV28 and TRBJ1-1, with TRBD1 as a possible D gene (5 bases). From germline, CDR1 is MDHEN and CDR2 SYDVKM. The CDR3 has 14 amino acids. V was cut by 3 bases and J by 3 bases, with 11 bases left in between.

This clonotype occurred a few times. The V gene is TRBV20-1, the J gene TRBJ2-7, with 7 bases fitting TRBD1. V was clipped by 5 bases and J by 4 bases; unmatched bases: 11. CDR1 and CDR2 (germline): DFQATT, SNEGSKA (reference sequence). This CDR3 region has 14 residues. CDR3 DNA: TGCAGTGCTCAGGGTGGACAGGCCATATACGAGCAGTACGTC. Protein: CSAQGGQAIYEQYV.

This chain uses TRBV9 with TRBJ1-1; no clear D gene. CDR3 length: 13 amino acids. Between the trimmed V and J ends, which lost 0 bases and 4 bases, there was a span of 7 bases. Germline V gene data show CDR1 as SGDLS and CDR2 as YYNGEE. The CDR3 bases are TGTGCCAGCAGCGTAGTCGTGGGCACTGAAGCTTTCTTT. Its protein product is CASSVVVGTEAFF.

This clonotype was observed a handful of times. This chain uses TRBV2 with TRBJ2-6, with D uncertain. Between the trimmed V and J ends, which lost 1 base and 0 bases, there was a span of 4 bases. Germline loops: CDR1 SNHLY, CDR2 FYNNEI. The CDR3 spans 15 residues. The CDR3 coding sequence is TGTGCCAGCAGTGAAGTAGGCTCTGGGGCCAACGTCCTGACTTTC. This gives the protein CASSEVGSGANVLTF.

This clonotype came up many times. The chain uses TRBV7-9 and TRBJ2-1; D is unclear. The CDR3 is 10 residues long. The V gene lost 5 bases and the J gene lost 10 bases, with 6 bases spanning the gap. Germline V gene data show CDR1 as SEHNR and CDR2 as FQNEAQ (reference sequence). The CDR3 nucleotides are TGTGCCAGCAGCCGCGAAGAGCAGTTCTTC. It specifies CASSREEQFF.

This clonotype has just a few counts. Here the CDR3 reads CASSWGQAGYNSPLHF. CDR3 DNA sequence: TGTGCCAGCAGTTGGGGACAGGCGGGATATAATTCACCCCTCCACTTT. The chain combines TRBV28 with TRBJ1-6; 8 nucleotides line up with TRBD1. J lost 4 bases, V lost 4 bases, and 6 bases had no gene match. The CDR3 totals 16 residues. The germline V gene encodes CDR1 MDHEN and CDR2 SYDVKM.